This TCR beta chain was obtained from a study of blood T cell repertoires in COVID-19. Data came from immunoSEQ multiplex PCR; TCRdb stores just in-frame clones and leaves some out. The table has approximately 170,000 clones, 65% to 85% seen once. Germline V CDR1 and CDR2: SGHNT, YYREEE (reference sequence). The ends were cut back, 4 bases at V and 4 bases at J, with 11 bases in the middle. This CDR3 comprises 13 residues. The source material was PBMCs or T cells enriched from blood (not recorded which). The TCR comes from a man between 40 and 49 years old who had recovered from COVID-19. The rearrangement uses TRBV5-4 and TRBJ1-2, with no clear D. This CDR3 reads CASSLGLSYGYTF. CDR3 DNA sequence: TGTGCCAGCAGCCTAGGACTAAGCTATGGCTACACCTTC.